The source of this TCR beta chain is a study of T-cell memory formation after mild COVID-19. Each CDR3 protein is one row after TCRdb ran MiXCR on the 5' RACE reads. The table records 250,000 to 350,000 distinct CDR3 sequences, around a sixth of them present only once. The CDR3 loop spans 13 amino acids. The V end was cut by 11 bases, the J end by 8 bases, with 16 bases between. Germline V CDR1 and CDR2: SNHLY, FYNNEI. The gene calls are TRBV2 and TRBJ1-6; D is undetermined. Sequencing was carried out using PBMCs or a T cell subset sorted from them (not recorded which). This clonotype originated in a man between 18 and 29 years old who had mild COVID-19 (a few samples of this study predate the infection). Cell type and time point are not known. CDR3 sequence: CAGSQSTYSPLHF. The CDR3 coding sequence is TGTGCCGGCTCACAGAGCACCTATTCACCCCTCCACTTT.